Presented here are 20 T cell receptor beta chains from one specimen sequenced in a study of blood T cell repertoires in COVID-19. Data came from immunoSEQ multiplex PCR; TCRdb stores just in-frame clones and leaves some out. The sample lists about 180,000 clones, about 81% occurring once. The specimen sequenced was peripheral blood. These receptors all stem from a woman of 80 years or more with COVID-19, enrolled during active disease.

The chain recombines TRBV27 with TRBJ1-5; possible D gene TRBD1, 5 bases. CDR3 length: 16 residues. Germline V lookup: CDR1 MNHEY, CDR2 SMNVEV (reference sequence). Trimming pared 6 bases from V and 5 bases from J, leaving 20 bases between. The CDR3 spells CASSLGPWTGDQPQHF. In nucleotides, the CDR3 is TGTGCCAGCAGCCTGGGGCCGTGGACGGGGGATCAGCCCCAGCATTTT.

The V call is TRBV6-4, the J call TRBJ2-5; TRBD2 aligns across 9 bases. CDR3 size: 17 residues. Germline lookup yields CDR1 MRHNA and CDR2 SNTAGT. The J segment lost 5 bases and the V segment lost 2 bases, leaving 12 bases of the junction unmatched. This CDR3 reads CASSDPRSSGGEETQYF. For the CDR3, the DNA is TGTGCCAGCAGTGACCCCCGTAGTAGCGGGGGAGAGGAGACCCAGTACTTC.

This rearrangement joins TRBV6-1 to TRBJ2-7, with 8 bases that match TRBD1. Unmatched junction bases numbered 4, after V lost 1 base and J lost 5 bases. CDR3 size: 14 residues. CDR1 is MNHNS and CDR2 is SASEGT in the germline V gene. The CDR3 nucleotides read TGTGCCAGCAGTGAAGACAGGGGGATACACGAGCAGTACTTC. Translation gives CASSEDRGIHEQYF.

This sequence joins TRBV18 and TRBJ2-2; no clear D gene. Trimming pared 1 base from V and 4 bases from J, leaving 10 bases between. The CDR3 covers 15 residues. Germline CDR1 is KGHSH and CDR2 is LQKENI. The CDR3 loop reads CASSPQQQVTGELFF. In nucleotides, the CDR3 is TGTGCCAGCTCACCACAGCAGCAGGTCACCGGGGAGCTGTTTTTT.

This clone turned up a few times. The chain joins TRBV6-6 to TRBJ2-2, with 9 bases fitting TRBD2. Germline V gene lookup returns CDR1 MNHNY and CDR2 SVGAGI (reference sequence). This CDR3 has 16 residues. V lost 6 bases to trimming and J lost 0 bases; unmatched junction nucleotides: 5. The CDR3 bases are TGTGCCAGCAGATTTAGCGGGGGCGCGAACACCGGGGAGCTGTTTTTT. Its translation: CASRFSGGANTGELFF.

The chain has TRBV19 and TRBJ1-1; TRBD1 agrees at 7 bases. After removal of 3 bases from V and 5 bases from J, the junction contained 9 bases not matched to a gene. The germline V gene has CDR1 LNHDA and CDR2 SQIVND (reference sequence). The CDR3 sequence is 15 residues long. The CDR3 DNA reads as TGTGCCAGTAGTATGGGTAGGGGGCGAGTTACTGAAGCTTTCTTT. Encoded protein: CASSMGRGRVTEAFF.

This chain joins TRBV18 and TRBJ1-6; D remains unclear. V lost 6 bases and J lost 9, with 15 bases in between. The CDR3 runs to 14 residues. Germline CDR1 and CDR2: KGHSH and LQKENI. The CDR3 nucleotides are TGTGCCAGCTCCTCTGACACCGCTATTTCACCCCTCCACTTT. This sequence encodes CASSSDTAISPLHF.

The genes are TRBV3-1 (or the pseudogene TRBV3-2) and TRBJ2-7, with 8 bases that match TRBD2. Germline CDR1 and CDR2: LGHDT and YNNKEL (reference sequence). CDR3 length equals 14 residues. The junction had 7 bases not matched to a gene; V was cut back by 3 bases and J by 6 bases. The CDR3 is CASSQLAGLGEQYF. The CDR3 coding sequence is TGTGCCAGCAGCCAGCTAGCGGGTCTCGGCGAGCAGTACTTC.

The chain carries TRBV10-3 and TRBJ2-7, with 8 nucleotides matching TRBD1. Germline CDR1 is ENHRY and CDR2 is SYGVKD. With 3 bases clipped from V and 4 bases from J, the junction kept 14 bases outside the gene matches. The CDR3 loop spans 17 amino acids. The CDR3 spells CAISDPLRTGLWYEQYF. The DNA for the CDR3 is TGTGCCATCAGTGACCCTCTGAGGACAGGGTTATGGTACGAGCAGTACTTC.

About this clone itself: The sample has other DNA sequences that encode this CDR3 too. The CDR3 here is CASSLTSGGPYEQYF. The CDR3 coding sequence is TGTGCCAGCAGCCTAACTAGCGGGGGGCCCTACGAGCAGTACTTC. The V call is TRBV11-3, the J call TRBJ2-7, with 12 bases identical to TRBD2. J lost 2 bases, V lost 5 bases, and 4 bases had no gene match. Germline loops: CDR1 SGHNT, CDR2 YENEEA. CDR3 size: 15 residues.

J is TRBJ1-2 and V is TRBV28; 10 bases are shared with TRBD1. The CDR3 is made up of 14 amino acids. The germline V gene has CDR1 MDHEN and CDR2 SYDVKM. V lost 4 bases to trimming and J lost 5 bases; unmatched junction nucleotides: 4. The CDR3 nucleotides read TGTGCCAGCAGTTCGGGACAGGGGTTTTATGGCTACACCTTC. It specifies CASSSGQGFYGYTF.

The chain combines TRBV6-5 with TRBJ1-2; unclear D gene. V was shortened by 5 bases and J by 3 bases, with 16 bases between the two germline ends. The germline CDR1 and CDR2 sequences are MNHEY and SVGAGI. CDR3 size: 15 residues. CDR3 bases: TGTGCCAGCAGTCTTGGGAGGCCCTGGGACTATGGCTACACCTTC. Residues: CASSLGRPWDYGYTF.

The chain uses TRBV18 and TRBJ1-2; no reliable D call. The CDR3 is 12 amino acids. V was cut by 10 bases and J by 6 bases, with 15 bases left in between. Germline assignment: CDR1 KGHSH and CDR2 LQKENI. The CDR3 loop reads CAIYEGTDGYTF. In nucleotides, the CDR3 is TGTGCCATCTATGAGGGAACAGATGGCTACACCTTC.

The gene calls are TRBV29-1 and TRBJ2-5, with 8 nucleotides matching TRBD2. Trimming at V came to 4 bases and at J to 3 bases, leaving 4 bases not matched to a gene. The CDR3 runs 13 residues. Germline CDR1 is SQVTM and CDR2 is ANQGSEA. The CDR3 nucleotides read TGCAGCGTTGCACTAGCGGCGAAAGAGACCCAGTACTTC. Translation: CSVALAAKETQYF.

The rearrangement joins TRBV9 to TRBJ1-2; maybe TRBD1 (5 bases). The V gene's germline CDR1 is SGDLS and CDR2 YYNGEE. The germline V and J ends were trimmed by 4 bases and 4 bases, with 17 bases remaining between them. The CDR3 is 15 residues long. The CDR3 loop is CASSPWGGAGYGYTF. The DNA of the CDR3 is TGTGCCAGCAGCCCTTGGGGGGGAGCTGGCTATGGCTACACCTTC.

This clone has a single count. The chain couples TRBV10-3 to TRBJ2-7, with TRBD1 matching 8 bases. The CDR3 length is 14 residues. The trim removed 2 bases at V and 2 bases at J, leaving 2 bases unmatched. Germline loops: CDR1 ENHRY, CDR2 SYGVKD. CDR3 in amino acids: CAISEVQGAYEQYF. CDR3 DNA sequence: TGTGCCATCAGTGAGGTACAGGGGGCCTACGAGCAGTACTTC.

V is TRBV3-1 (or the pseudogene TRBV3-2) and J is TRBJ1-4; 11 positions agree with TRBD1. CDR3 length equals 15 residues. Germline V gene data show CDR1 as LGHDT and CDR2 as YNNKEL (reference sequence). Trimming took 2 bases from V and 8 from J; bases not matched to a gene: 4. The CDR3 DNA is TGTGCCAGCAGCCAATGGGACAGGGGGGACGAAAAACTGTTTTTT. Protein sequence: CASSQWDRGDEKLFF.

The rearrangement uses TRBV5-1 and TRBJ1-5, with 7 bases identical to TRBD1. This CDR3 spans 15 amino acids. V was clipped by 2 bases and J by 4 bases; unmatched bases: 6. The germline CDR1 and CDR2 sequences are SGHRS and YFSETQ. The CDR3 sequence: CASSFRPGGNQPQHF. The CDR3 nucleotides read TGCGCCAGCAGCTTCCGGCCAGGGGGGAATCAGCCCCAGCATTTT.

The chain combines TRBV29-1 with TRBJ1-2; 8 bases line up with TRBD1. Trimming took 4 bases from V and 8 from J; bases not matched to a gene: 12. CDR3 length: 14 residues. Germline V gene sequence: CDR1 SQVTM, CDR2 ANQGSEA. The CDR3 DNA sequence: TGCAGCGTTGGTTCCGGACAGGGTATCGGGGGCTACACCTTC. This gives the protein CSVGSGQGIGGYTF.

The chain recombines TRBV14 with TRBJ2-1; 15 bases fit TRBD2. J was trimmed by 8 bases and V by 4 bases; bases with no gene match: 6. Germline CDR1 reads SGHDN; CDR2 reads FVKESK. CDR3 length: 16 residues. CDR3 bases: TGTGCCAGCAGCCGGAGGACTAGCGGGAGGGGTGATGAGCAGTTCTTC. It translates to CASSRRTSGRGDEQFF.